These 8 T cell receptor beta chains came from one sample sequenced in a study of CD8 T cells in ankylosing spondylitis. TCRdb re-derived calls from the 5' RACE reads in MiXCR, one entry per CDR3 protein. Altogether about 240,000 distinct CDR3 sequences are present, about 10% being singletons, with the ten largest covering 6.8%. The sequencing sample was made of blood, either unsorted or a sorted T cell fraction (not recorded which). The receptors here all came from a male donor with ankylosing spondylitis or in good health (not recorded which).

Ten or more counts support this clonotype. The rearrangement links TRBV20-1 to TRBJ2-5; weak D call: TRBD2 (5 bases). Germline CDR1 DFQATT, CDR2 SNEGSKA (reference sequence). There are 19 residues in the CDR3. The V end was cut by 1 base, the J end by 3 bases, with 27 bases between. The CDR3 nucleotides are TGCAGTGCTAGAGGGTATAGCGAGAGAACTACGGGTGCCGAAGAGACCCAGTACTTC. The encoded protein is CSARGYSERTTGAEETQYF.

This clonotype was found many times. CDR3 sequence (DNA): TGCGCCAGCAGTGCGGGAGCCGAAGATACGCAGTATTTT. Translated: CASSAGAEDTQYF. V usage is TRBV5-1 and J usage is TRBJ2-3, with 7 bases lining up with TRBD2. Looked up from germline, CDR1 is SGHRS and CDR2 is YFSETQ. This CDR3 is built from 13 residues. Trimming took 5 bases from V and 5 from J; bases not matched to a gene: 5.

The chain uses TRBV28 and TRBJ1-5, with D uncertain. Trimming left V 3 bases short and J 5 bases short, with 11 bases between. Looked up from germline, CDR1 is MDHEN and CDR2 is SYDVKM. The CDR3 covers 14 residues. DNA of the CDR3: TGTGCCAGCAGTTTCCGGCTCGGTTATCAGCCCCAGCATTTT. It specifies CASSFRLGYQPQHF.

The rearrangement uses TRBV6-1 and TRBJ2-3; the match to TRBD2 covers 10 bases. Germline CDR1 reads MNHNS; CDR2 reads SASEGT. After removal of 5 bases from V and 2 bases from J, the junction contained 7 bases not matched to a gene. This CDR3 spans 16 amino acids. The CDR3 region is CASSPPGLADTDTQYF. DNA for the CDR3: TGTGCCAGCAGTCCCCCAGGACTAGCGGACACAGATACGCAGTATTTT.

Comments on this clonotype: This may arise from a read error, as a much more abundant clone is one base away. The rearrangement links TRBV9 to TRBJ2-3; TRBD2 matches 7 bases. The CDR3 totals 14 residues. V lost 1 base, J lost 3 bases, and 2 bases stayed unmatched. CDR1 and CDR2 (germline): SGDLS, YYNGEE. The CDR3 region has the DNA TGTGCCAGCAGCGTAATCGGGAGGACAGATACGCAGTATTTT. Encoded protein: CASSVIGRTDTQYF.

The sample holds many counts of this clonotype. The chain links TRBV29-1 to TRBJ2-3, with D tentatively TRBD1 or TRBD2 (5 bases each). This CDR3 comprises 13 residues. V lost 7 bases and J 2 bases, leaving 13 bases between the germline ends. The germline V gene has CDR1 SQVTM and CDR2 ANQGSEA. This chain's CDR3 is CSARDRYTDTQYF. CDR3 DNA: TGCAGCGCCCGGGACCGATACACAGATACGCAGTATTTT.

This clonotype came up many times. The chain employs TRBV29-1 and TRBJ1-1; D unclear. CDR1 and CDR2 (germline): SQVTM, ANQGSEA. The V gene lost 3 bases and the J gene lost 10 bases, with 12 bases spanning the gap. The CDR3 contains 11 residues. The CDR3 DNA is TGCAGCGTTGATAGACCAGAGGGAGCTTTCTTT. Translation gives CSVDRPEGAFF.

The chain combines TRBV29-1 with TRBJ2-5, with D uncertain. V was clipped by 6 bases and J by 1 base, with 12 bases between them. CDR1 is SQVTM, CDR2 ANQGSEA, per germline. The CDR3 contains 13 residues. For the CDR3, the DNA is TGCAGCGTCCTCGGGCCAATCCAAGAGACCCAGTACTTC. It translates to CSVLGPIQETQYF.